Each of the 20 T cell receptor beta chains below was sequenced from the same sample in a study of memory CD4+ T cells and cytomegalovirus serostatus. Single viable CD3+CD4+CD8-CD45RO+ cells were sorted as the memory CD4+ T cells. The repertoire was sequenced with immunoSEQ multiplex PCR; TCRdb's copy has only in-frame clones and lacks some. The table lists approximately 46,000 clones, over 70% of them singletons. Sample: memory CD4+ T cells from blood. The receptor set was obtained from an adult in good health and CMV-seronegative.

The CDR3 here is CASSPLLYTSYGYTF. CDR3 DNA: TGTGCCAGCAGCCCCCTACTATACACTAGCTATGGCTACACCTTC. The V call is TRBV14, the J call TRBJ1-2, with D unclear. CDR3 length: 15 residues. The V end was cut by 4 bases, the J end by 4 bases, with 16 bases between. Germline values: CDR1 SGHDN, CDR2 FVKESK.

V is TRBV7-8 and J is TRBJ2-5; no clear D. The germline V gene encodes CDR1 SGHVS and CDR2 FQNEAQ. The CDR3 loop spans 14 amino acids. V gave up 0 bases and J gave up 8 bases, with 13 bases separating them. CDR3 nucleotides: TGTGCCAGCAGCTTAGCGCTATATAAGAGAACCCAGTACTTC. Its translation is CASSLALYKRTQYF.

The chain combines TRBV7-2 with TRBJ1-6; no definite D call. The V gene lost 3 bases and the J gene lost 0 bases, with 9 bases spanning the gap. The V gene's germline CDR1 is SGHTA and CDR2 FQGNSA. The CDR3 consists of 16 residues. The CDR3: CASSFGGSSYNSPLHF. The DNA of the CDR3 is TGTGCCAGCAGCTTTGGAGGGAGCTCCTATAATTCACCCCTCCACTTT.

This chain links TRBV5-1 with TRBJ2-7, with a tentative D call TRBD2 (7 bases). Trimming removed 2 bases at V and 7 bases at J, with 16 bases between. The CDR3 is 14 residues long. Germline values: CDR1 SGHRS, CDR2 YFSETQ. In nucleotides, the CDR3 is TGCGCCAGCAGCTTCGGGGGGCCCTCGGGGGAGCAGTACTTC. Residues: CASSFGGPSGEQYF.

The J gene is TRBJ1-1, the V gene TRBV2; unclear D gene. The CDR3 totals 14 residues. The V end was cut by 3 bases, the J end by 6 bases, with 14 bases between. Germline CDR1 is SNHLY and CDR2 is FYNNEI. The CDR3: CASSDGPERAEAFF. The CDR3 DNA is TGTGCCAGCAGTGATGGGCCCGAACGGGCTGAAGCTTTCTTT.

The chain links TRBV5-4 to TRBJ2-3, with a possible D match to TRBD1 (6 bases). V lost 4 bases and J lost 1, with 22 bases in between. Germline lookup yields CDR1 SGHNT and CDR2 YYREEE (reference sequence). This CDR3 comprises 18 residues. CDR3 sequence reads: CASSPPFLQGGGTDTQYF. In nucleotides, the CDR3 is TGTGCCAGCAGCCCTCCTTTTCTACAGGGCGGAGGCACAGATACGCAGTATTTT.

A remark on this clone: The junction shows a germline mismatch at one end, possibly a read error. J is TRBJ1-4 and V is TRBV5-6; no clear D gene. The CDR3 has 13 residues. Per germline, CDR1 SGHDT and CDR2 YYEEEE. The CDR3 is CASSLTTNEKLFF. The CDR3 DNA follows: TGTGCCAGCAGCTTAACAACAAATGAAAAACTGTTTTTT.

The chain is built from TRBV7-3 and TRBJ1-2; 12 bases are a match to TRBD1. This CDR3 region has 14 residues. The V and J ends lost 4 bases and 8 bases, in that order; junction bases with no gene match: 5. Germline values: CDR1 SGHTA, CDR2 FQGTGA. The CDR3 loop is CASSSGQGARGYTF. The CDR3 DNA reads as TGTGCCAGCAGCTCGGGACAGGGGGCGCGGGGCTACACCTTC.

This clone showed up just a few times. The V call is TRBV29-1, the J call TRBJ2-5; no definite D call. With 4 bases removed from V and 2 bases from J, the gap between germline ends came to 5 bases. There are 11 residues in the CDR3. Germline CDR1 is SQVTM and CDR2 is ANQGSEA. CDR3 in DNA: TGCAGCGTTGGCCGACAAGAGACCCAGTACTTC. Amino acid sequence: CSVGRQETQYF. Filled out from reference TRBV29-1 and TRBJ2-5, the complete variable domain reads SAVISQKPSRDICQRGTSLTIQCQVDSQVTMMFWYRQQPGQSLTLIATANQGSEATYESGFVIDKFPISRPNLTFSTLTVSNMSPEDSSIYLCSVGRQETQYFGPGTRLLVL.

The chain couples TRBV9 to TRBJ1-2; D gene uncertain. Trimming stripped 10 bases from V and 5 bases from J, with 9 bases between. This CDR3 spans 10 amino acids. From germline, CDR1 is SGDLS and CDR2 YYNGEE. CDR3 in DNA: TGTGCCCCTTGCCCATATGGCTACACCTTC. It specifies CAPCPYGYTF. Using reference TRBV9 and TRBJ1-2 for the parts outside the CDR3, the full variable domain is DSGVTQTPKHLITATGQRVTLRCSPRSGDLSVYWYQQSLDQGLQFLIQYYNGEERAKGNILERFSAQQFPDLHSELNLSSLELGDSALYFCAPCPYGYTFGSGTRLTVV.

This clone was seen a handful of times. This chain links TRBV23-1 with TRBJ1-5; D is perhaps TRBD1 (5 bases). TRBV23-1 falls under the ORF class, with uncertain function. The CDR3 has 16 residues. Deletions cut 1 base from V and 2 bases from J, with 12 bases between. The CDR3 coding sequence is TGCGCCAGCAGTCAATGGGACCAGGGCCGCAATCAGCCCCAGCATTTT. It translates to CASSQWDQGRNQPQHF.

This clone was found a few times. This chain joins TRBV25-1 and TRBJ2-3, with D perhaps given as TRBD1 or TRBD2 (5 bases each). The germline V gene has CDR1 MGHDK and CDR2 SYGVNS. The V end lost 7 bases, the J end lost 2 bases, and 16 bases lay between the germline ends. The CDR3 extends over 15 amino acids. CDR3 coding DNA: TGTGCCAGCACCGGTAGCTCCGGGGCCACAGATACGCAGTATTTT. It translates to CASTGSSGATDTQYF.

CDR3 sequence (DNA): TGTGCCAGCACCGTCCGTCGGGACGGCGAGCAGTACTTC. This encodes CASTVRRDGEQYF. The chain links TRBV2 to TRBJ2-7; possibly TRBD1 or TRBD2 for D (5 bases each). Between the trimmed V and J ends, which lost 7 bases and 6 bases, there was a span of 16 bases. The CDR3 length is 13 residues. Germline V lookup: CDR1 SNHLY, CDR2 FYNNEI. The full variable domain, rest sourced from reference TRBV2 and TRBJ2-7, is EPEVTQTPSHQVTQMGQEVILRCVPISNHLYFYWYRQILGQKVEFLVSFYNNEISEKSEIFDDQFSVERPDGSNFTLKIRSTKLEDSAMYFCASTVRRDGEQYFGPGTRLTVT.

The table lists this clone with a few counts. The gene calls are TRBV7-3 and TRBJ1-6, with a possible D match to TRBD1 (5 bases). From germline, CDR1 is SGHTA and CDR2 FQGTGA. V gave up 2 bases and J gave up 6 bases, with 29 bases separating them. The CDR3 has 21 amino acids. CDR3 nucleotide sequence: TGTGCCAGCAGCTTACAATTGGGGCAGGGCGCGAGGGGACGACGTAATTCACCCCTCCACTTT. It specifies CASSLQLGQGARGRRNSPLHF.

The CDR3 loop is CASSPQAPRETQYF. The CDR3 nucleotides read TGTGCCAGCAGCCCCCAAGCCCCCCGAGAGACCCAGTACTTC. V is TRBV7-3 and J is TRBJ2-5; D unresolved. Germline CDR1 is SGHTA and CDR2 is FQGTGA. The CDR3 is 14 amino acids. V was cut by 5 bases and J by 4 bases, with 14 bases left in between.

The chain combines TRBV5-1 with TRBJ2-7, with TRBD1 matching over 12 bases. V shed 0 bases and J 7 bases; nucleotides not matched to a gene: 14. Germline CDR1 is SGHRS and CDR2 is YFSETQ. This CDR3 spans 18 amino acids. The CDR3 protein is CASSLDGPVWDRGREQYF. CDR3 nucleotide sequence: TGCGCCAGCAGCTTGGATGGTCCGGTTTGGGACAGGGGGCGTGAGCAGTACTTC.

This chain joins TRBV2 and TRBJ2-7, with 8 bases lining up with TRBD2. The CDR3 consists of 15 residues. CDR1 is SNHLY, CDR2 FYNNEI, per germline. J gave up 7 bases and V 10 bases, and 18 bases lay outside the gene matches. CDR3 sequence: CATAGGPAGAGEQYF. The CDR3 region has the DNA TGTGCCACCGCGGGGGGACCAGCGGGGGCGGGGGAGCAGTACTTC.

The chain links TRBV7-8 to TRBJ1-1; 7 nucleotides align to TRBD1. CDR1 and CDR2 (germline): SGHVS, FQNEAQ. Unmatched junction bases numbered 7, after V lost 2 bases and J lost 7 bases. This CDR3 has 14 residues. CDR3 protein: CASSLIQGSGEAFF. The CDR3 DNA sequence: TGTGCCAGCAGCTTAATACAGGGGTCGGGTGAAGCTTTCTTT.

The J gene is TRBJ1-4, the V gene TRBV7-9, with D unclear. Germline values: CDR1 SEHNR, CDR2 FQNEAQ (reference sequence). The V gene lost 7 bases and the J gene lost 0 bases, with 9 bases spanning the gap. This CDR3 has 14 amino acids. CDR3 coding DNA: TGTGCCAGCACCTCCGGAGCAACTAATGAAAAACTGTTTTTT. This encodes CASTSGATNEKLFF.

The chain has TRBV7-2 and TRBJ2-2; unclear D gene. The CDR3 contains 12 residues. V lost 3 bases, J lost 6 bases, and 5 bases lay in between. Germline V gene sequence: CDR1 SGHTA, CDR2 FQGNSA. Written as DNA, the CDR3 is TGTGCCAGCAGCTTCACGGCCGGGGAGCTGTTTTTT. It encodes CASSFTAGELFF.